This T cell receptor (beta chain) was observed in a study of post-analysis software for immune sequencing data. Study-wide background: In terms of disease course, relapsing-remitting, secondary progressive and progressive-relapsing multiple sclerosis were included.

Study-wide points: TRBV5-6, TRBV5-1 and TRBV20-1 belonged to a set of roughly five TRBV segments that were more frequent in patients than controls. Significantly lower normalized Chao1 diversity was found in patients with multiple sclerosis relative to controls.

The CDR3 spans 15 residues. Trimming left V 1 base short and J 2 bases short, with 9 bases between. Germline V gene sequence: CDR1 SEHNR, CDR2 FQNEAQ (reference sequence). Incorporated into the TCR beta cDNA libraries were unique molecular identifiers, which served to reduce PCR and sequencing biases. In TCRdb, the PCR reads were re-called with MiXCR into one record per CDR3 protein. The data show about 430,000 distinct CDR3 sequences, with approximately 37% seen just once and 7.5% to 8.5% held by the top ten. In the case of this clonotype: Its specificity is unknown.

The chain uses TRBV7-9 and TRBJ2-1; D call uncertain. The source of this sequence is a girl aged 2 to 9 with multiple sclerosis. The specimen was blood. For the CDR3, the DNA is TGTGCCAGCAGCTTAGATGGGCCCGCCTACAATGAGCAGTTCTTC. It yields the protein CASSLDGPAYNEQFF. Supplemented by reference TRBV7-9 and TRBJ2-1, the full variable domain reads DTGVSQNPRHKITKRGQNVTFRCDPISEHNRLYWYRQTLGQGPEFLTYFQNEAQLEKSRLLSDRFSAERPKGSFSTLEIQRTEQGDSAMYLCASSLDGPAYNEQFFGPGTRLTVL.